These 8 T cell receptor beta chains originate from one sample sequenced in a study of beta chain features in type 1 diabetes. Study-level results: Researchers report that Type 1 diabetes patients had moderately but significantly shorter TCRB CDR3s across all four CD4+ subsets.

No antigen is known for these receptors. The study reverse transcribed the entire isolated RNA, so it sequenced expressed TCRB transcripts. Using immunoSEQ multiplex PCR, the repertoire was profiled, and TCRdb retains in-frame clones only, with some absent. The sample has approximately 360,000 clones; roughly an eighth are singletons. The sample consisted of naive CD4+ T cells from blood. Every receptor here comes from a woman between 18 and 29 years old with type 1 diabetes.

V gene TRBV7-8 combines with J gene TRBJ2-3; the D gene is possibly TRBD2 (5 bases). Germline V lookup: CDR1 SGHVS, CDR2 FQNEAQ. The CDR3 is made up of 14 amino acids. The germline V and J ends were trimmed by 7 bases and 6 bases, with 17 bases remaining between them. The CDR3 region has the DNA TGTGCCAGCACCACACGCTCGGGGTGGGATACGCAGTATTTT. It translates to CASTTRSGWDTQYF.

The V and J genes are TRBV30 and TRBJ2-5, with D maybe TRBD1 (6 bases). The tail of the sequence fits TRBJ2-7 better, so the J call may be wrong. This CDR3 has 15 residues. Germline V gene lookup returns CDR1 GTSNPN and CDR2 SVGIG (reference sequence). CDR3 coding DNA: TGTGCCTGGAGTGTACTGAACAGGGAAGGCTACGAGCAGTACTTC. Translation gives CAWSVLNREGYEQYF.

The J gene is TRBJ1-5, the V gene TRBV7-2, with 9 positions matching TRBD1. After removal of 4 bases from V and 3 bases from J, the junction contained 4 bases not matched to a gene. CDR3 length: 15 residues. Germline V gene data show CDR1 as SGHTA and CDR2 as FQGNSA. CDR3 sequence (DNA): TGTGCCAGCAGCTGGGACAGGGCTATCAATCAGCCCCAGCATTTT. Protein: CASSWDRAINQPQHF.

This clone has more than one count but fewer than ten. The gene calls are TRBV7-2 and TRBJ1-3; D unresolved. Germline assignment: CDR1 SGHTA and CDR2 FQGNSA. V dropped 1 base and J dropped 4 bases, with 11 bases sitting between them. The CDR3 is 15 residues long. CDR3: CASSLVGGRGNTIYF. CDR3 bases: TGTGCCAGCAGCTTAGTCGGAGGGAGGGGAAACACCATATATTTT.

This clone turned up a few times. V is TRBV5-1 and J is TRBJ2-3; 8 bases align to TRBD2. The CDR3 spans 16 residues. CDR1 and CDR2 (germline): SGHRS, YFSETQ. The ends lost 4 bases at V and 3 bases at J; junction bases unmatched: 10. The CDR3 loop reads CASSLRAGAGTDTQYF. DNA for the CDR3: TGCGCCAGCAGCCTGAGAGCGGGAGCTGGAACAGATACGCAGTATTTT.

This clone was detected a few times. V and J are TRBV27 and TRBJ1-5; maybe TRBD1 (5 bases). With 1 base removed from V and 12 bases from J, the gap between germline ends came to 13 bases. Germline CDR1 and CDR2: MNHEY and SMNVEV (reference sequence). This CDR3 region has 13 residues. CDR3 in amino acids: CASSLLEGRDQHF. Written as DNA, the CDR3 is TGTGCCAGCAGTTTATTGGAGGGGAGGGACCAGCATTTT.

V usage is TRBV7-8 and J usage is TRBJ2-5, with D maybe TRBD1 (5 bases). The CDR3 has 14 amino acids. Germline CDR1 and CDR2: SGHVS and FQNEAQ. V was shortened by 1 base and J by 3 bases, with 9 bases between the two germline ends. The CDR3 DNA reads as TGTGCCAGCAGCTTAGTCGAGACAGAAGAGACCCAGTACTTC. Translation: CASSLVETEETQYF.

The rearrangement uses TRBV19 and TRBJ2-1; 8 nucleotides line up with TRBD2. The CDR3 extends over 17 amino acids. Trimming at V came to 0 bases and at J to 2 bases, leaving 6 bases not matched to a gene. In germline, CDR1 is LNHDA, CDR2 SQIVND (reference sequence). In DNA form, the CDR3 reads TGTGCCAGTAGTATAGATTGGGTAGCGGGACCCTACAATGAGCAGTTCTTC. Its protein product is CASSIDWVAGPYNEQFF. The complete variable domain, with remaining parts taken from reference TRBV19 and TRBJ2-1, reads DGGITQSPKYLFRKEGQNVTLSCEQNLNHDAMYWYRQDPGQGLRLIYYSQIVNDFQKGDIAEGYSVSREKKESFPLTVTSAQKNPTAFYLCASSIDWVAGPYNEQFFGPGTRLTVL.